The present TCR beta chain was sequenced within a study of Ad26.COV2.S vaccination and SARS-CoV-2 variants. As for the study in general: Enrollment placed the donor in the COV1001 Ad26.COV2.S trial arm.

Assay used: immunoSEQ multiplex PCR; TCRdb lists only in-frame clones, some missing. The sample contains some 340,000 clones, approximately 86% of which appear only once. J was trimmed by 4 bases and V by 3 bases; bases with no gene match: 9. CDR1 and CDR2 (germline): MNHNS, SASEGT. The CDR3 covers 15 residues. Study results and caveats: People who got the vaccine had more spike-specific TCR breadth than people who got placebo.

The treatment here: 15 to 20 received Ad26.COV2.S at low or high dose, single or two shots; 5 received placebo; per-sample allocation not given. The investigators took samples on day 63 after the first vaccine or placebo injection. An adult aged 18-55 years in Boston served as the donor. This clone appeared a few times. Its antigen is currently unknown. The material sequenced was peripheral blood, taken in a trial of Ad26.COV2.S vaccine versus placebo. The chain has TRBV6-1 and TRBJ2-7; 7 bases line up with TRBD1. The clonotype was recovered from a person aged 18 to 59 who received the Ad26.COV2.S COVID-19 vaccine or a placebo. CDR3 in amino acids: CASSDWTGPLYEQYF. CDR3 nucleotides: TGTGCCAGCAGTGATTGGACAGGTCCCTTGTACGAGCAGTACTTC.